Described below is a single TCR beta chain sequence and its context. Its antigen is currently not known. The input lacks base qualities; no much larger clone sits a single base away. V gives up 5 bases and J gives up 3 bases, and the segment between their germline ends measures 11 bases. Per the germline V gene, SGHTA is the CDR1 and FQGNSA is the CDR2. Measured from the cysteine to the phenylalanine, the CDR3 is 13 residues long. Just the 39-base CDR3 DNA is kept, in frame starting at base 1. The CDR3 regions of human TCRbeta chains were analyzed by immunosequencing. In the authors' own workflow: TCRs in the repertoires were matched against a reference library of SARS-CoV-2-specific TCRs that had been generated with the MIRA antigen-specificity platform. Breadth meant the fraction of unique TCRs that were SARS-CoV-2-associated, whereas depth meant the fraction of total T cells that were SARS-CoV-2-associated. Using the MIRA data, each spike-specific TCR was mapped to the spike region that the TCR reacts to and placed in a CD4 or CD8 class. Log10-transformed breadth and depth values were compared by one-way ANOVA with Sidak's multiple comparisons tests. This immuneACCESS table, as held by TCRdb, lists in-frame sequences with V and J called but not all clones. Of the missing ones, under half trace to an unresolved V gene in checked studies; the others have no known cause. V and J calls and clone size are as listed in that table; D and trimming were resolved from the DNA. In this sample the table shows some 110,000 clones, about nine tenths of which occur a single time. The top ten clones comprise more than 2.5% of the sample.

The time point label of this sample denotes: about 28 days (+/-7) after the second vaccine dose. The treatment or condition label corresponds to: meningococcal conjugate vaccine given as trial control. The vaccinee samples were drawn from two UK trials, COV001 and COV002, one of which was a single-blind randomized controlled phase 2/3 trial testing AZD1222 (ChAdOx1 nCoV-19) in healthy adults. For TCRbeta chain sequencing, PBMC samples from trial participants were taken at day 0 and at day 28 after the second dose. The sample comes from a study of T cell responses to AZD1222 COVID-19 vaccine (dated by TCRdb to the early 2020s). Context from the whole study: TCR sequencing was performed for about 250 trial participants, of whom some 200 were given two doses of AZD1222 and approximately 25 were given two doses of MenACWY control vaccine. Trial participants were enrolled into age subgroups of 18-55, 56-69 and 70-plus years, which contained roughly 150, 30 and 60 TCR-sequenced participants, respectively. The full study reports these points: Conclusions about previously exposed vaccinees were limited because only six AZD1222 recipients were SARS-CoV-2 seropositive at baseline. No day 14 peak-response samples were available, so repertoires were characterized only after the peak T cell response. The 56-69-year group was small, and its depth increase did not reach significance, likely because of low power. Most participants were white British and females outnumbered males, and the authors suggested that clonal diversity may have been underestimated. After two AZD1222 doses, spike-specific TCR breadth and depth were significantly higher than at day 0 and than in MenACWY recipients. Reportedly, almost half of the unique spike-specific TCRs recognized epitopes lying outside the regions that are mutated in the B.1.351 and B.1.1.7 variants. The whole spike protein was spanned by vaccine-associated CD4 TCRs, and dominant responses were seen in regions 160-218 and 743-854.

The chain was built from TRBV7-2 and TRBJ2-7; a weak D assignment points to TRBD1 (6 bases agree). The material was peripheral blood, obtained 28 days after the second dose of the MenACWY control vaccine. The TCR originated in an adult who received the MenACWY meningococcal vaccine as a control. The nucleotides are TGTGCCAGCAGCCGACAGGAACTCTACGAGCAGTACTTC. This translates into CASSRQELYEQYF. The reference TRBV7-2 and TRBJ2-7 proteins fill in what lies around the CDR3, so the full variable domain reads GAGVSQSPSNKVTEKGKDVELRCDPISGHTALYWYRQSLGQGLEFLIYFQGNSAPDKSGLPSDRFSAERTGGSVSTLTIQRTQQEDSAVYLCASSRQELYEQYFGPGTRLTVT.